The 17 T cell receptor beta chains below all came from one sample that was sequenced in a study of beta chain features in type 1 diabetes (dated by TCRdb to 2016 to 2019). Receptors were amplified or captured by the immunoSEQ multiplex PCR assay. All of the isolated RNA was reverse transcribed with the High Capacity cDNA Reverse Transcription Kit, so expressed TCRB transcripts were sequenced. TCRdb's version of the immuneACCESS table is confined to in-frame rearrangements and falls short of the full clone set. An unresolved V gene accounts for under half of the shortfall where checked; the remainder is of unknown origin. The table for this sample lists 350,000 or so clones; around 20% of them were counted only once. The ten largest account for under 0.05% of the sample. The sample consisted of naive CD4+ T cells from blood. In light of the paper, this sample's cell subset or site label describes: true naive CD4+ T cells. These receptors all come from a woman between 18 and 29 years old in good health.

This clone appeared a few times. The J gene is TRBJ1-2, the V gene TRBV4-3, with 7 positions matching TRBD1. With V trimmed by 4 bases and J by 8 bases, 13 bases remained unmatched. This CDR3 has 15 residues. Germline V lookup: CDR1 LGHNA, CDR2 YSLEER. The chain's CDR3 is CASSRLGQDRRGYTF. The CDR3 nucleotides read TGCGCCAGCAGCCGCCTTGGACAGGATCGTCGCGGCTACACCTTC.

V is TRBV13 and J is TRBJ1-1, with 7 bases identical to TRBD1. The CDR3 has 13 residues. The V segment lost 5 bases and the J segment 8 bases; nucleotides outside the gene matches: 8. CDR1 is PRHDT, CDR2 FYEKMQ, per germline (reference sequence). This chain's CDR3 is CASSRGTAIEAFF. In DNA form, the CDR3 reads TGTGCCAGCAGCCGCGGGACAGCCATAGAAGCTTTCTTT.

This sequence joins TRBV2 and TRBJ2-1; 9 nucleotides line up with TRBD1. CDR1 is SNHLY, CDR2 FYNNEI, per germline. Trimming removed 6 bases from V and 12 bases from J; junction bases left unmatched: 15. There are 15 residues in the CDR3. The CDR3 loop reads CASRPTPGQGKGQFF. The CDR3, as DNA: TGTGCCAGCAGACCGACCCCGGGACAGGGAAAAGGGCAGTTCTTC.

The chain is built from TRBV5-1 and TRBJ2-1; 11 nucleotides align to TRBD2. The junction had 6 bases not matched to a gene; V was cut back by 0 bases and J by 13 bases. There are 14 residues in the CDR3. CDR1 and CDR2 (germline): SGHRS, YFSETQ. The CDR3: CASSLASGGPLQFF. In nucleotides, the CDR3 is TGCGCCAGCAGCTTGGCTAGCGGGGGGCCATTACAGTTCTTC.

The V call is TRBV7-9, the J call TRBJ2-7; D is unresolved. Deletions cut 5 bases from V and 4 bases from J, with 12 bases between. Germline lookup yields CDR1 SEHNR and CDR2 FQNEAQ (reference sequence). The CDR3 is 13 residues long. The CDR3 sequence is CASSAGSAYEQYF. The CDR3 coding sequence is TGTGCCAGCAGCGCCGGGTCAGCATACGAGCAGTACTTC.

As concerns this clone: The sample has other DNA sequences that encode this CDR3 too. J is TRBJ1-5 and V is TRBV30, with D possibly being TRBD1 (5 bases). V was trimmed by 1 base and J by 2 bases, leaving 6 bases between them. There are 13 residues in the CDR3. The germline V gene has CDR1 GTSNPN and CDR2 SVGIG (reference sequence). The CDR3 region is CAWSGGGNQPQHF. The DNA of the CDR3 is TGTGCCTGGAGTGGGGGGGGCAATCAGCCCCAGCATTTT. Together with reference TRBV30 and TRBJ1-5, the CDR3 gives the full variable domain: SQTIHQWPATLVQPVGSPLSLECTVEGTSNPNLYWYRQAAGRGLQLLFYSVGIGQISSEVPQNLSASRPQDRQFILSSKKLLLSDSGFYLCAWSGGGNQPQHFGDGTRLSIL.

The gene calls are TRBV10-3 and TRBJ2-1; 10 bases line up with TRBD1. Germline CDR1 ENHRY, CDR2 SYGVKD. V lost 10 bases to trimming and J lost 9 bases; unmatched junction nucleotides: 15. This CDR3 comprises 15 residues. The CDR3 nucleotides are TGTGCCAGCGCCATTACCGGGACAGGGGACGGTGAGCAGTTCTTC. Translation: CASAITGTGDGEQFF.

This chain links TRBV30 with TRBJ2-5; 7 nucleotides align to TRBD1. Germline CDR1 and CDR2: GTSNPN and SVGIG (reference sequence). The CDR3 length is 15 residues. Trimming took 0 bases from V and 1 from J; bases not matched to a gene: 5. CDR3 nucleotides: TGTGCCTGGAGTGTAGCAGGGGGTGGCCAAGAGACCCAGTACTTC. Encoded protein: CAWSVAGGGQETQYF.

The V gene is TRBV19, the J gene TRBJ2-3; 10 bases map to TRBD1. CDR1 and CDR2 (germline): LNHDA, SQIVND (reference sequence). Trimming removed 7 bases from V and 3 bases from J; junction bases left unmatched: 7. The CDR3 has 15 residues. The CDR3, as DNA: TGTGCCAGTAACATGGGACAGGGGAGTACAGATACGCAGTATTTT. This translates into CASNMGQGSTDTQYF. Based on the CDR3 plus reference TRBV19 and TRBJ2-3, the full variable domain is DGGITQSPKYLFRKEGQNVTLSCEQNLNHDAMYWYRQDPGQGLRLIYYSQIVNDFQKGDIAEGYSVSREKKESFPLTVTSAQKNPTAFYLCASNMGQGSTDTQYFGPGTRLTVL.

The V gene is TRBV25-1, the J gene TRBJ1-1; possible D gene TRBD1, 6 bases. V lost 2 bases to trimming and J lost 6 bases, with 13 bases between them. This CDR3 is built from 14 residues. Germline V gene lookup returns CDR1 MGHDK and CDR2 SYGVNS. This chain's CDR3 is CASSEPLGGAEAFF. The CDR3 DNA reads TGTGCCAGCAGTGAACCGTTAGGGGGAGCTGAAGCTTTCTTT. Complete variable domain (other parts from reference TRBV25-1 and TRBJ1-1): EADIYQTPRYLVIGTGKKITLECSQTMGHDKMYWYQQDPGMELHLIHYSYGVNSTEKGDLSSESTVSRIRTEHFPLTLESARPSHTSQYLCASSEPLGGAEAFFGQGTRLTVV.

V is TRBV30 and J is TRBJ2-3; TRBD1 matches 7 bases. Per germline, CDR1 GTSNPN and CDR2 SVGIG (reference sequence). Trimming at V came to 3 bases and at J to 2 bases, leaving 8 bases not matched to a gene. CDR3 size: 15 residues. The DNA of the CDR3 is TGTGCCTGGAGAGCGACAGGGACCATCACAGATACGCAGTATTTT. It yields the protein CAWRATGTITDTQYF.

The chain uses TRBV6-6 and TRBJ2-1, with 7 positions matching TRBD2. The ends lost 3 bases at V and 3 bases at J; junction bases unmatched: 2. CDR3 length: 14 amino acids. Germline assignment: CDR1 MNHNY and CDR2 SVGAGI (reference sequence). DNA of the CDR3: TGTGCCAGCAGTTATCCTAGCGGCTACAATGAGCAGTTCTTC. It encodes CASSYPSGYNEQFF.

The DNA for the CDR3 is TGTGCCAGCAGTGATAGTAGGAGGGACTCTGGGGCCAACGTCCTGACTTTC. Amino acids: CASSDSRRDSGANVLTF. The rearrangement uses TRBV25-1 and TRBJ2-6; possibly TRBD2 for D (6 bases). The CDR3 totals 17 residues. Trimming cost V 3 bases and J 0 bases, with 12 bases left between them. Germline-derived CDR1 and CDR2 are MGHDK and SYGVNS.

This clone occurred a few times. The chain uses TRBV4-1 and TRBJ2-4; TRBD2 is a possible D gene (6 bases). Germline lookup yields CDR1 MGHRA and CDR2 YSYEKL. V shed 1 base and J shed 3 bases, with 16 bases lying between them. The CDR3 length is 17 residues. CDR3 in amino acids: CASSQARGIRGKNIQYF. The CDR3 DNA follows: TGCGCCAGCAGCCAAGCCCGGGGGATACGTGGCAAAAACATTCAGTACTTC.

This clone appeared a few times. The chain combines TRBV29-1 with TRBJ2-2, with a possible D match to TRBD2 (6 bases). V gave up 7 bases and J gave up 2 bases, with 14 bases separating them. The CDR3 has 14 amino acids. CDR1 SQVTM and CDR2 ANQGSEA come from the germline V gene. The CDR3: CSGSRDSNTGELFF. In nucleotides, the CDR3 is TGCAGCGGCAGCCGGGACTCCAACACCGGGGAGCTGTTTTTT.

This rearrangement joins TRBV10-3 to TRBJ1-2; perhaps TRBD1 as D (5 bases). CDR3 length equals 13 residues. Germline V gene lookup returns CDR1 ENHRY and CDR2 SYGVKD. V shed 6 bases and J shed 5 bases, with 13 bases lying between them. The CDR3 reads CAIRERQGYGYTF. The DNA of the CDR3 is TGTGCCATCAGAGAGAGGCAGGGATATGGCTACACCTTC.

There are a few counts of this clone. This chain joins TRBV6-1 and TRBJ1-5, with no clear D. Trimming shortened V by 0 bases and J by 0 bases, and 15 bases separated the two germline ends. Germline-derived CDR1 and CDR2 are MNHNS and SASEGT. This CDR3 region has 18 residues. The CDR3 region is CASSEALNTVDSNQPQHF. The CDR3 coding sequence is TGTGCCAGCAGTGAAGCGCTTAATACGGTAGATAGCAATCAGCCCCAGCATTTT.